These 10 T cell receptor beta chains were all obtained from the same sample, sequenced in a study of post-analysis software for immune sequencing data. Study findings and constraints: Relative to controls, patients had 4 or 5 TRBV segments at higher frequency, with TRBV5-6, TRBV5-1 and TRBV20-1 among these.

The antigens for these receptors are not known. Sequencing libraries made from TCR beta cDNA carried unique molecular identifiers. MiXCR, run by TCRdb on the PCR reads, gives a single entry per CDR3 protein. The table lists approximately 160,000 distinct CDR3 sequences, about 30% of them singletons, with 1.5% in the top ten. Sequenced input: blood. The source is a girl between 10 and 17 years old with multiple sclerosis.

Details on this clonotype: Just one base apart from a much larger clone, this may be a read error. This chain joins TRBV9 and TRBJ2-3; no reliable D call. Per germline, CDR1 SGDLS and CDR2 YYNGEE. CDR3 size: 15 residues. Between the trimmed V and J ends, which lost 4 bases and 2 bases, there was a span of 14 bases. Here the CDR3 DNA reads TGTGCCAGCAGCTACTCCACAAATACCACAGATACGCAGTATTTT. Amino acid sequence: CASSYSTNTTDTQYF.

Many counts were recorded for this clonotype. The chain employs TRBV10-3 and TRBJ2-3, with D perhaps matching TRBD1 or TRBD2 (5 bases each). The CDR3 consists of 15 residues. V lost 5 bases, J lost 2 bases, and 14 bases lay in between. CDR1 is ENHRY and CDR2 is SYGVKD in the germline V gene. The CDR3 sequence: CAISRGDFNTDTQYF. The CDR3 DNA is TGTGCCATCAGTCGAGGGGATTTTAACACAGATACGCAGTATTTT.

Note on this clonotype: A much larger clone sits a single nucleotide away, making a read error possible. The CDR3 DNA is TGTGCCAGCAGCCAAGGGGCCCCGAGCTCCTACAATGAGCAGTACTTC. Protein sequence: CASSQGAPSSYNEQYF. V gene TRBV3-1 combines with J gene TRBJ2-1; D is unclear. The end of the DNA aligns better with TRBJ2-7, so the J call may be wrong. Germline CDR1 and CDR2: LGHDT and YNNKEL (reference sequence). This CDR3 comprises 16 residues.

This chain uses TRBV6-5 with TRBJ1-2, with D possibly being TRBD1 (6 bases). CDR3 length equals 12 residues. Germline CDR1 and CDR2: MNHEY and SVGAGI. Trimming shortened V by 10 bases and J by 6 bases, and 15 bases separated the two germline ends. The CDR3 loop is CAINRVGDGYTF. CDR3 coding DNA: TGTGCCATCAACAGGGTGGGGGATGGCTACACCTTC.

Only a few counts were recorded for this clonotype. The CDR3 sequence is CASSVSGLATIGQFF. The CDR3 bases are TGTGCCAGCAGCGTATCAGGACTAGCAACAATAGGGCAGTTCTTC. J is TRBJ2-1 and V is TRBV9; TRBD2 aligns across 8 bases. The J segment lost 12 bases and the V segment lost 1 base, leaving 12 bases of the junction unmatched. This CDR3 has 15 residues. Germline lookup yields CDR1 SGDLS and CDR2 YYNGEE.

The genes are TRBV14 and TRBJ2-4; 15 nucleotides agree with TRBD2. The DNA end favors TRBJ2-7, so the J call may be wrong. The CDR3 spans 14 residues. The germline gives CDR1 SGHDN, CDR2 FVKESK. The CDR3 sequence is CASSGLAGGDEQYF. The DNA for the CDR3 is TGTGCCAGCAGCGGACTAGCGGGAGGGGACGAGCAGTACTTC.

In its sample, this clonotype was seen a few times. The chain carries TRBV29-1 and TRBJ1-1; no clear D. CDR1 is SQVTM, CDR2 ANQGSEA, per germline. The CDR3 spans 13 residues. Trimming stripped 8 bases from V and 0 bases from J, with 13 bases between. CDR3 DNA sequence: TGCAGCTTCCTTTTGCAAGTGAACACTGAAGCTTTCTTT. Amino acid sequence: CSFLLQVNTEAFF.

The CDR3 region is CANKGVGGYEQYF. CDR3 DNA sequence: TGCGCCAACAAAGGCGTGGGTGGCTACGAGCAGTACTTC. The genes are TRBV5-1 and TRBJ2-7; D gene ambiguous. Germline CDR1 SGHRS, CDR2 YFSETQ. Deletions cut 9 bases from V and 3 bases from J, with 16 bases between. The CDR3 totals 13 residues.

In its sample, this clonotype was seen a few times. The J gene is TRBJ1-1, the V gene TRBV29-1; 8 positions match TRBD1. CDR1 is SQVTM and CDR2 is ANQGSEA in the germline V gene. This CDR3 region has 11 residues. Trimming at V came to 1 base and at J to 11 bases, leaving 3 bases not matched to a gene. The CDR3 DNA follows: TGCAGCGTTGAAGGGACAGGGAAGGCTTTCTTT. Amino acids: CSVEGTGKAFF.

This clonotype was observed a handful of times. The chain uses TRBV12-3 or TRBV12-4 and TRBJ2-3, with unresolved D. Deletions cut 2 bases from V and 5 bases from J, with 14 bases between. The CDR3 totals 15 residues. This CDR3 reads CASSLTVAAEDTQYF. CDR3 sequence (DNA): TGTGCCAGCAGTTTAACCGTCGCGGCCGAAGATACGCAGTATTTT.